This T cell receptor beta chain was found in a study of blood T cell repertoires in COVID-19. Study as a whole: PBMCs, B-cell-depleted T cells, or T cells provided the cDNA or gDNA that made up the material.

The CDR3 is 14 amino acids. Trimming cost V 1 base and J 6 bases, with 13 bases left between them. Germline V gives CDR1 SGHDT, CDR2 YYEEEE. Per the authors' pipeline: Reference gene primer amplification gave estimated nucleated cell counts. Generated by immunoSEQ multiplex PCR, the TCRdb table keeps only in-frame clones and is missing some. Clonal size and the V and J genes are those of that table, whereas D and trimming came from the DNA. Of a few hundred thousand clones in the sample, less than 85% were seen once. The sequenced sample was peripheral blood. V gene TRBV5-6 combines with J gene TRBJ2-5, with D perhaps TRBD1 (6 bases). This clonotype was obtained from a woman in her late teens or twenties with acute or convalescent COVID-19. CDR3 sequence (DNA): TGTGCCAGCAGCTTGTCAACAGGGATAAAGACCCAGTACTTC. Protein: CASSLSTGIKTQYF.